Following are 13 T cell receptor beta chains from one sample sequenced in a study of blood T cell repertoires in COVID-19. The table came from immunoSEQ multiplex PCR; TCRdb's copy has only in-frame clones and leaves some out. The sample includes some 110,000 clones, 90% to 95% of them seen just once. Sequences were obtained from peripheral blood. These receptors came from a human donor in a cohort sampled during active COVID-19.

This clone was picked up one time. At the DNA level, this CDR3 is encoded by other sequences in the same sample as well. The genes are TRBV5-1 and TRBJ2-1; maybe TRBD1 (6 bases). This CDR3 has 14 residues. V lost 0 bases and J lost 6, with 10 bases in between. The germline V gene has CDR1 SGHRS and CDR2 YFSETQ. The CDR3 here is CASSLGRGSNEQFF. In DNA form, the CDR3 reads TGCGCCAGCAGCTTGGGCAGGGGATCCAATGAGCAGTTCTTC.

This sequence joins TRBV6-2 or TRBV6-3 and TRBJ2-5; TRBD2 matches 7 bases. With V trimmed by 2 bases and J by 9 bases, 6 bases remained unmatched. The CDR3 is 13 residues long. In germline, CDR1 is MNHEY, CDR2 SVGEGT. The CDR3 protein is CASSYGAGAPQYF. CDR3 nucleotides: TGTGCCAGCAGTTACGGGGCGGGAGCCCCCCAGTACTTC.

The chain links TRBV19 to TRBJ1-2; 9 positions match TRBD1. Losses at the gene ends were 3 bases for V and 12 bases for J; bases not matched to a gene: 11. In germline, CDR1 is LNHDA, CDR2 SQIVND (reference sequence). The CDR3 contains 14 residues. This CDR3 reads CASSMSGTGRIDTF. The CDR3 nucleotides read TGTGCCAGTAGTATGTCCGGGACAGGGAGGATCGACACCTTC.

This sequence joins TRBV2 and TRBJ2-4; tentatively, D is TRBD2 (5 bases). The CDR3 is made up of 12 amino acids. V lost 8 bases, J lost 9 bases, and 14 bases lay in between. Germline V gene lookup returns CDR1 SNHLY and CDR2 FYNNEI. For the CDR3, the DNA is TGTGCCAGCCGGTCGGGGATCAGCATTCAGTACTTC. This sequence encodes CASRSGISIQYF.

This chain connects TRBV2 to TRBJ2-1; no definite D call. This CDR3 region has 15 residues. Germline V gives CDR1 SNHLY, CDR2 FYNNEI. V lost 3 bases and J lost 0, with 9 bases in between. CDR3 loop: CASSDERSSYNEQFF. The CDR3 nucleotides read TGTGCCAGCAGTGACGAGCGAAGCTCCTACAATGAGCAGTTCTTC.

This clone was found once. This rearrangement joins TRBV28 to TRBJ1-6; D ambiguous. V lost 7 bases to trimming and J lost 0 bases, with 10 bases between them. Germline V lookup: CDR1 MDHEN, CDR2 SYDVKM. The CDR3 length is 15 residues. CDR3 sequence (DNA): TGTGCCAGCACCATGAGAAGCTCCTATAATTCACCCCTCCACTTT. Its protein is CASTMRSSYNSPLHF. The whole variable domain, filled in from reference TRBV28 and TRBJ1-6, reads DVKVTQSSRYLVKRTGEKVFLECVQDMDHENMFWYRQDPGLGLRLIYFSYDVKMKEKGDIPEGYSVSREKKERFSLILESASTNQTSMYLCASTMRSSYNSPLHFGNGTRLTVT.

This clone was seen a few times. The chain recombines TRBV4-1 with TRBJ2-1; 10 bases fit TRBD2. The length of the CDR3 is 17 residues. The germline V gene has CDR1 MGHRA and CDR2 YSYEKL. Unmatched junction bases numbered 9, after V lost 0 bases and J lost 7 bases. The CDR3 DNA sequence: TGCGCCAGCAGCCAAGAAAGGAGCGGGAGGGCCGATAATGAGCAGTTCTTC. Protein: CASSQERSGRADNEQFF.

The J gene is TRBJ1-1, the V gene TRBV28, with a weak D call TRBD1 (5 bases). Germline-derived CDR1 and CDR2 are MDHEN and SYDVKM. CDR3 size: 12 residues. With 5 bases removed from V and 7 bases from J, the gap between germline ends came to 11 bases. CDR3 sequence (DNA): TGTGCCAGCAGTAAAGACAGAGGTGAAGCTTTCTTT. As protein: CASSKDRGEAFF.

The chain couples TRBV6-2 or TRBV6-3 to TRBJ2-3; weak D call: TRBD2 (6 bases). CDR3 size: 14 residues. Germline assignment: CDR1 MNHEY and CDR2 SVGEGT. Trimming shortened V by 4 bases and J by 1 base, and 9 bases separated the two germline ends. CDR3 amino acids: CASSFTGGTDTQYF. For the CDR3, the DNA is TGTGCCAGCAGTTTTACGGGAGGCACAGATACGCAGTATTTT.

In this sample, this clone turned up once. The rearrangement links TRBV6-6 to TRBJ2-1; possible D gene TRBD2, 5 bases. From germline, CDR1 is MNHNY and CDR2 SVGAGI (reference sequence). With 9 bases removed from V and 5 bases from J, the gap between germline ends came to 17 bases. The CDR3 contains 14 residues. This CDR3 reads CASEVREGDNEQFF. CDR3 DNA: TGTGCCAGTGAGGTTAGAGAGGGTGACAATGAGCAGTTCTTC.

The genes are TRBV7-2 and TRBJ2-7, with 10 bases identical to TRBD1. This CDR3 contains 15 residues. Germline assignment: CDR1 SGHTA and CDR2 FQGNSA. The V gene end was trimmed by 2 bases and the J gene end by 4 bases; junction bases not matched to a gene: 5. The CDR3, as DNA: TGTGCCAGCAGCTTATACGGGACAGGGGTGTACGAGCAGTACTTC. Translated, it gives CASSLYGTGVYEQYF.

The CDR3 spells CASSSTIEDTQYF. The CDR3, as DNA: TGCGCCAGCAGTTCAACTATAGAAGATACGCAGTATTTT. The V and J genes are TRBV5-1 and TRBJ2-3; no reliable D call. The ends were cut back, 5 bases at V and 5 bases at J, with 12 bases in the middle. CDR1 is SGHRS and CDR2 is YFSETQ in the germline V gene. The CDR3 totals 13 residues. Supplemented by reference TRBV5-1 and TRBJ2-3, the full variable domain reads KAGVTQTPRYLIKTRGQQVTLSCSPISGHRSVSWYQQTPGQGLQFLFEYFSETQRNKGNFPGRFSGRQFSNSRSEMNVSTLELGDSALYLCASSSTIEDTQYFGPGTRLTVL.

The chain carries TRBV28 and TRBJ1-4, with 8 bases that match TRBD1. The junction had 15 bases not matched to a gene; V was cut back by 5 bases and J by 4 bases. This CDR3 region has 18 residues. Per germline, CDR1 MDHEN and CDR2 SYDVKM. CDR3 residues: CASSRLGTGGRVNEKLFF. CDR3 DNA sequence: TGTGCCAGCAGTCGGCTAGGAACAGGGGGGCGGGTTAATGAAAAACTGTTTTTT.